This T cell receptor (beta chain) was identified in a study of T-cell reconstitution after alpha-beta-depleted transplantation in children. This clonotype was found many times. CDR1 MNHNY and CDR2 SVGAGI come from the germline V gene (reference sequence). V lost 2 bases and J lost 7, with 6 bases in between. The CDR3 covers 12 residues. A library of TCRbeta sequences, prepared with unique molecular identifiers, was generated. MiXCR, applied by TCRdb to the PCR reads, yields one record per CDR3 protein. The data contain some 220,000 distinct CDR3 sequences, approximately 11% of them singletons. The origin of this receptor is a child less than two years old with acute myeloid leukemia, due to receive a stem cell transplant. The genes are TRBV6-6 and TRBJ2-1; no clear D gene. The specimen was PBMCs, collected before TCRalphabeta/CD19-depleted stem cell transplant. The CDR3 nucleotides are TGTGCCAGCAGTTACCTCCAAAATGAGCAGTTCTTC. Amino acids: CASSYLQNEQFF.